The 13 T cell receptor beta chains given below trace back to one sample, sequenced in a study of blood T cells in healthy people across ages. With a J-beta primer mix and a sample-barcoded 5' primer, a second PCR ran roughly 6 to 11 cycles. TCRdb recomputed calls from the 5' RACE reads with MiXCR, one row per CDR3 protein. The table lists about 1,600,000 distinct CDR3 sequences, approximately 42% of them singletons. Sequences were obtained from blood. The receptor set was obtained from a young woman in good health.

This clonotype was seen a handful of times. The rearrangement links TRBV20-1 to TRBJ2-1; possibly TRBD1 for D (5 bases). Germline CDR1 reads DFQATT; CDR2 reads SNEGSKA (reference sequence). Trimming took off 0 bases at V and 4 bases at J, with 16 bases between the two ends. The CDR3 contains 16 residues. The CDR3 nucleotides are TGCAGTGCTAGAGATGATGGGGCGGCTTTATACAATGAGCAGTTCTTC. Its protein is CSARDDGAALYNEQFF.

The chain employs TRBV20-1 and TRBJ2-3; a possible D gene is TRBD1 (5 bases). This CDR3 comprises 14 residues. Germline V CDR1 and CDR2: DFQATT, SNEGSKA (reference sequence). V shed 1 base and J shed 1 base, with 9 bases lying between them. CDR3 DNA sequence: TGCAGTGCTAGAGGCGAACAGGGCACAGATACGCAGTATTTT. Translation gives CSARGEQGTDTQYF.

This clonotype was seen a few times. This chain uses TRBV6-6 with TRBJ2-4; 10 nucleotides agree with TRBD2. Trimming removed 0 bases from V and 13 bases from J; junction bases left unmatched: 12. CDR3 size: 16 residues. In germline, CDR1 is MNHNY, CDR2 SVGAGI (reference sequence). This CDR3 reads CASSYSIEREGWEQYF. CDR3 bases: TGTGCCAGCAGTTACTCGATCGAGCGGGAGGGATGGGAGCAGTACTTC.

The V and J genes are TRBV20-1 and TRBJ2-5, with 9 bases that match TRBD2. With the DNA end fitting TRBJ2-7 better, the J assignment may be wrong. The length of the CDR3 is 13 residues. From germline, CDR1 is DFQATT and CDR2 SNEGSKA (reference sequence). The CDR3 DNA is TGCAGTGCATCGCGGGAGGGCCCATCCGAGCAGTACTTC. It yields the protein CSASREGPSEQYF.

This rearrangement joins TRBV6-2 or TRBV6-3 to TRBJ2-7; D gene uncertain. Germline V gene data show CDR1 as MNHEY and CDR2 as SVGEGT. The germline V and J ends were trimmed by 0 bases and 3 bases, with 15 bases remaining between them. The CDR3 is 16 amino acids. CDR3 DNA sequence: TGTGCCAGCAGTTACTCCGGGCAAAGCCCCCTCTACGAGCAGTACTTC. Its protein product is CASSYSGQSPLYEQYF.

V gene TRBV6-5 combines with J gene TRBJ2-1; D remains unclear. Trimming cost V 0 bases and J 4 bases, with 7 bases left between them. This CDR3 is built from 14 residues. Germline V lookup: CDR1 MNHEY, CDR2 SVGAGI. CDR3 bases: TGTGCCAGCAGTTACTCGATTCCATACAATGAGCAGTTCTTC. Translating gives CASSYSIPYNEQFF.

This sequence joins TRBV5-1 and TRBJ1-1; D call uncertain. Trimming shortened V by 3 bases and J by 6 bases, and 15 bases separated the two germline ends. The CDR3 extends over 14 amino acids. Germline V CDR1 and CDR2: SGHRS, YFSETQ. The CDR3 sequence: CASSYGETTSEAFF. The CDR3 DNA is TGCGCCAGCAGCTACGGGGAAACTACTTCTGAAGCTTTCTTT.

This clonotype was seen more than once but under ten times. V is TRBV10-3 and J is TRBJ2-1; 9 bases fit TRBD2. V lost 4 bases to trimming and J lost 5 bases; unmatched junction nucleotides: 6. Germline lookup yields CDR1 ENHRY and CDR2 SYGVKD. CDR3 length equals 15 residues. In nucleotides, the CDR3 is TGTGCCATCAGTGGGGGGGCTAGCGGGAACAATGAGCAGTTCTTC. Its translation is CAISGGASGNNEQFF.

This clonotype has only a few counts. This chain uses TRBV29-1 with TRBJ2-1, with 8 positions matching TRBD2. The CDR3 is 14 residues long. Germline V gives CDR1 SQVTM, CDR2 ANQGSEA. V dropped 7 bases and J dropped 3; count of bases not matched to a gene: 8. Written as DNA, the CDR3 is TGCAGCGCCCGTGGGGCGGGGGGCTACAATGAGCAGTTCTTC. Its translation: CSARGAGGYNEQFF.

The CDR3 sequence: CRVLAESYNEQFF. The CDR3 bases are TGCAGGGTTCTAGCGGAGTCTTACAATGAGCAGTTCTTC. V gene TRBV20-1 combines with J gene TRBJ2-1; 7 bases line up with TRBD2. The CDR3 is made up of 13 amino acids. Germline-derived CDR1 and CDR2 are DFQATT and SNEGSKA (reference sequence).

The V call is TRBV14, the J call TRBJ1-6; D gene ambiguous. CDR3 size: 15 residues. V lost 1 base, J lost 4 bases, and 8 bases lay in between. Germline CDR1 is SGHDN and CDR2 is FVKESK. As DNA, the CDR3 is TGTGCCAGCAGCCAAGTTGCGGGGTATAATTCACCCCTCCACTTT. Its translation: CASSQVAGYNSPLHF.

V usage is TRBV4-2 and J usage is TRBJ1-1, with a possible D match to TRBD1 (6 bases). The CDR3 contains 14 residues. Trimming removed 4 bases at V and 6 bases at J, with 15 bases between. Germline assignment: CDR1 LGHNA and CDR2 YNFKEQ. CDR3: CASSPVLGGAEAFF. CDR3 sequence (DNA): TGTGCCAGCAGCCCTGTGCTGGGGGGCGCTGAAGCTTTCTTT.

This clonotype was recorded many times. The rearrangement uses TRBV11-2 and TRBJ2-3; weak D call: TRBD1 (5 bases). V dropped 8 bases and J dropped 4 bases, with 7 bases sitting between them. Germline V gene sequence: CDR1 SGHAT, CDR2 FQNNGV. CDR3 length equals 11 residues. CDR3 bases: TGTGCCAGCGTAGGGGCAGATACGCAGTATTTT. It specifies CASVGADTQYF.